These 20 T cell receptor beta chains share one sample of origin, sequenced in a study of blood T cell repertoires in COVID-19. This table comes from immunoSEQ multiplex PCR, and its TCRdb copy is limited to in-frame clones, with some not included. The table lists about 260,000 clones, 80% to 90% of them singletons. The sequencing input was peripheral blood. The receptors stem from a woman aged 40 to 50 with acute or convalescent COVID-19.

In its sample, this clone was seen once. This chain links TRBV24-1 with TRBJ1-2; tentative D call: TRBD1 (5 bases). Per the germline V gene, CDR1 is KGHDR and CDR2 is SFDVKD. This CDR3 has 15 residues. The V end was cut by 4 bases, the J end by 2 bases, with 13 bases between. CDR3 amino acids: CATSDPRGGNYGYTF. CDR3 bases: TGTGCCACCAGTGACCCCCGGGGGGGAAACTATGGCTACACCTTC.

The chain links TRBV27 to TRBJ2-2, with D unclear. Germline CDR1 reads MNHEY; CDR2 reads SMNVEV (reference sequence). The V end lost 2 bases, the J end lost 2 bases, and 6 bases lay between the germline ends. This CDR3 region has 14 residues. Here the CDR3 DNA reads TGTGCCAGCAGTTTAGGTAGAAACACCGGGGAGCTGTTTTTT. Residues: CASSLGRNTGELFF.

The chain joins TRBV24-1 to TRBJ2-1, with 10 nucleotides matching TRBD1. Per the germline V gene, CDR1 is KGHDR and CDR2 is SFDVKD. The CDR3 is 16 amino acids. V was clipped by 3 bases and J by 6 bases; unmatched bases: 7. This CDR3 reads CATSDTTGGPLNEQFF. Written as DNA, the CDR3 is TGTGCCACCAGTGATACGACAGGGGGCCCCCTCAATGAGCAGTTCTTC.

The chain uses TRBV6-5 and TRBJ1-4, with D unresolved. CDR3 length equals 13 residues. Trimming pared 0 bases from V and 8 bases from J, leaving 7 bases between. CDR1 is MNHEY and CDR2 is SVGAGI in the germline V gene. The CDR3 loop is CASSYSAGEKLFF. Written as DNA, the CDR3 is TGTGCCAGCAGTTACTCGGCGGGGGAAAAACTGTTTTTT.

The CDR3 reads CASSKQVVSSDTQYF. The CDR3 nucleotides read TGTGCCAGCAGTAAACAGGTGGTGTCTTCAGATACGCAGTATTTT. The chain couples TRBV2 to TRBJ2-3, with D maybe TRBD1 (5 bases). In germline, CDR1 is SNHLY, CDR2 FYNNEI. This CDR3 is 15 amino acids long. Deletions cut 5 bases from V and 4 bases from J, with 16 bases between. Complete variable domain (other parts from reference TRBV2 and TRBJ2-3): EPEVTQTPSHQVTQMGQEVILRCVPISNHLYFYWYRQILGQKVEFLVSFYNNEISEKSEIFDDQFSVERPDGSNFTLKIRSTKLEDSAMYFCASSKQVVSSDTQYFGPGTRLTVL.

The rearrangement uses TRBV13 and TRBJ2-1; 7 nucleotides align to TRBD1. V lost 4 bases and J lost 5; bases outside the gene matches: 8. CDR3 length: 15 amino acids. Germline CDR1 is PRHDT and CDR2 is FYEKMQ (reference sequence). Here the CDR3 reads CASSSRQGPDNEQFF. The CDR3 DNA reads TGTGCCAGCAGCTCCCGACAGGGTCCCGACAATGAGCAGTTCTTC.

The chain is built from TRBV14 and TRBJ2-1; TRBD2 aligns across 16 bases. V was clipped by 2 bases and J by 7 bases; unmatched bases: 14. CDR3 length: 20 amino acids. Germline CDR1 reads SGHDN; CDR2 reads FVKESK. The CDR3 loop is CASSQILPGLAGGYLNEQFF. The CDR3 region has the DNA TGTGCCAGCAGCCAAATACTGCCGGGACTAGCGGGGGGGTATCTGAATGAGCAGTTCTTC.

This clone was counted a single time. The chain links TRBV6-6 to TRBJ1-1; perhaps TRBD1 as D (6 bases). V dropped 6 bases and J dropped 3 bases, with 14 bases sitting between them. CDR1 and CDR2 (germline): MNHNY, SVGAGI (reference sequence). The CDR3 loop spans 14 amino acids. The DNA for the CDR3 is TGTGCCAGCAGACCAAAGGACAGCTACACTGAAGCTTTCTTT. Translation: CASRPKDSYTEAFF.

In nucleotides, the CDR3 is TGTGCCAGCAGTTGGGGACAGCTTTATGGCTACACCTTC. It translates to CASSWGQLYGYTF. This chain uses TRBV12-3 or TRBV12-4 with TRBJ1-2, with 7 nucleotides matching TRBD1. This CDR3 is built from 13 residues. The V gene end was trimmed by 4 bases and the J gene end by 5 bases; junction bases not matched to a gene: 4.

J is TRBJ2-7 and V is TRBV5-6, with D unclear. V dropped 4 bases and J dropped 4 bases, with 6 bases sitting between them. CDR1 SGHDT and CDR2 YYEEEE come from the germline V gene. The CDR3 consists of 11 residues. The CDR3 DNA follows: TGTGCCAGCAGCGGGCGTTACGAGCAGTACGTC. Translated: CASSGRYEQYV.

The J gene is TRBJ2-1, the V gene TRBV28; TRBD1 agrees at 9 bases. V lost 7 bases to trimming and J lost 13 bases; unmatched junction nucleotides: 11. The CDR3 extends over 13 amino acids. Germline CDR1 is MDHEN and CDR2 is SYDVKM. The CDR3 DNA is TGTGCCAGCACCACTTCCCGGGACAGGGCCCAGTTCTTC. It is translated as CASTTSRDRAQFF.

This chain connects TRBV5-1 to TRBJ1-3; 12 bases fit TRBD1. V shed 2 bases and J 8 bases; nucleotides not matched to a gene: 8. The V gene's germline CDR1 is SGHRS and CDR2 YFSETQ. The CDR3 is made up of 16 amino acids. The CDR3 loop is CASSLGTGGVEDTIYF. The CDR3 nucleotides read TGCGCCAGCAGCTTAGGGACAGGGGGCGTGGAGGACACCATATATTTT.

The chain uses TRBV9 and TRBJ2-5; TRBD2 is a possible D gene (5 bases). Germline assignment: CDR1 SGDLS and CDR2 YYNGEE. The CDR3 is 15 residues long. The V gene lost 3 bases and the J gene lost 2 bases, with 14 bases spanning the gap. The CDR3 nucleotides read TGTGCCAGCAGCGACCTGGGAAGAGGGCAAGAGACCCAGTACTTC. Encoded protein: CASSDLGRGQETQYF.

V and J are TRBV19 and TRBJ2-2; TRBD2 matches 7 bases. This CDR3 has 14 amino acids. The germline V gene encodes CDR1 LNHDA and CDR2 SQIVND (reference sequence). The junction had 3 bases not matched to a gene; V was cut back by 4 bases and J by 4 bases. CDR3 coding DNA: TGTGCCAGTAGTACGGTAGCGGGCACCGGGGAGCTGTTTTTT. Residues: CASSTVAGTGELFF.

This clone was seen a handful of times. This chain links TRBV2 with TRBJ2-2; 7 nucleotides align to TRBD1. The CDR3 spans 14 residues. Unmatched junction bases numbered 4, after V lost 5 bases and J lost 4 bases. Germline V gene sequence: CDR1 SNHLY, CDR2 FYNNEI. The CDR3 nucleotides are TGTGCCAGCAGTCCGGGACAGAGCACCGGGGAGCTGTTTTTT. Residues: CASSPGQSTGELFF.

V is TRBV11-2 and J is TRBJ1-2; weak D call: TRBD1 (6 bases). The CDR3 has 15 residues. The germline CDR1 and CDR2 sequences are SGHAT and FQNNGV. Deletions cut 4 bases from V and 4 bases from J, with 16 bases between. The DNA of the CDR3 is TGTGCCAGCAGCTCCATTGGGGGCGCGGGCTATGGCTACACCTTC. It specifies CASSSIGGAGYGYTF.

This chain connects TRBV10-3 to TRBJ1-1; D not resolved. V gave up 10 bases and J gave up 2 bases, with 8 bases separating them. There are 11 residues in the CDR3. CDR1 and CDR2 from the germline V gene are ENHRY and SYGVKD. CDR3 sequence reads: CATEENTEAFF. The DNA of the CDR3 is TGTGCCACCGAGGAAAACACTGAAGCTTTCTTT.

In this sample, this clone turned up a few times. This chain uses TRBV9 with TRBJ1-2; 10 bases agree with TRBD1. CDR1 is SGDLS and CDR2 is YYNGEE in the germline V gene. This CDR3 is 14 amino acids long. Trimming cost V 5 bases and J 8 bases; bases outside gene matches: 9. The CDR3 loop reads CASRTRQGARGYTF. The CDR3 DNA reads TGTGCCAGCAGGACCCGACAGGGGGCGCGGGGCTACACCTTC.

This clone was observed once. This chain connects TRBV7-9 to TRBJ2-5; D not certain. The germline gives CDR1 SEHNR, CDR2 FQNEAQ (reference sequence). With 5 bases removed from V and 7 bases from J, the gap between germline ends came to 8 bases. This CDR3 contains 11 residues. The CDR3 DNA reads TGTGCCAGCAGCCCGACGGGGACCCAGTACTTC. Translated: CASSPTGTQYF. Based on the CDR3 plus reference TRBV7-9 and TRBJ2-5, the full variable domain is DTGVSQNPRHKITKRGQNVTFRCDPISEHNRLYWYRQTLGQGPEFLTYFQNEAQLEKSRLLSDRFSAERPKGSFSTLEIQRTEQGDSAMYLCASSPTGTQYFGPGTRLLVL.

The J gene is TRBJ1-2, the V gene TRBV6-5; D uncertain. Germline-derived CDR1 and CDR2 are MNHEY and SVGAGI. The CDR3 consists of 14 residues. Trimming stripped 6 bases from V and 4 bases from J, with 15 bases between. The CDR3 reads CASSIISGIYGYTF. For the CDR3, the DNA is TGTGCCAGCAGCATAATCTCGGGGATCTATGGCTACACCTTC.